This paragraph reports one T cell receptor beta chain. This clonotype was observed once. It lacks a known antigen. Base qualities are not at hand, and no much larger clone is one base apart. A lone read offers only weak evidence. The sample belongs to a study of blood T cells in healthy people across ages (dated by TCRdb to 2015 to 2017). Regarding the research as a whole: In model experiments, template switching captured about one uniquely barcoded TCR beta cDNA molecule for every two T cells. Using deep sequencing normalized with unique cDNA molecular identifiers, the study measured how TCR beta repertoire diversity changes with age. Donors were grouped into four age groups: young (average approximately 16 years), middle-aged (roughly 37), aged (around 56) and long-lived (around 82). To avoid experimental bias, donors of different ages were spread randomly across the sequencing lanes. For two donors (one aged 18 to 29 and one aged 80 or older), the study analyzed two additional independent replicas of 1 million unique cDNA reads from the same blood draw.

Receptors were amplified or captured by 5' RACE. TCRdb lists the instrument as Illumina HiSeq 2500. A second PCR of roughly 6 to 11 cycles was performed with a sample-barcoded 5' primer and a J-beta primer mix. Each TCR beta cDNA molecule received a unique molecular identifier from a template-switch 5' adaptor carrying 12 random nucleotides. Each sample yielded at least 2.5 million CDR3-containing paired-end reads. First-strand cDNA synthesis was performed from all RNA using the Mint cDNA synthesis kit, with priming by a TRBC-specific oligonucleotide. All cDNA was treated with uracil-DNA glycosylase and then went through a first 18-cycle PCR with the universal primers M1SS and BC2_uni_R. As for how the authors treated the data: For normalization, 1 million high-quality reads were randomly selected from each sample, with every read carrying a distinct molecular identifier. Reads with shared molecular identifiers were discarded instead of being binned into consensus sequences. MiTCR, with a Q25 quality threshold and the strictest error-elimination algorithm, was used for CDR3 identification, clonotype clustering and error correction. A nonparametric unseen species model using Euler transformation provided a lower-bound estimate of total TCR beta diversity. The public reads were reprocessed in TCRdb via fastp at Q25 and MiXCR, keeping in-frame beta chains. Each record represents a unique CDR3 protein, reported with the most common genes and DNA among its rows. TCRdb assigned the V and J calls; the authors' analysis was not used. The sample has about 800,000 distinct CDR3 sequences on record, more than 35% of them singletons. The ten top clones hold over 15% of the sample.

Reading the germline V gene (reference sequence) gives CDR1 LNHDA and CDR2 SQIVND. At the junction V is shortened by 5 bases and J by 2 bases; bases outside the gene matches: 7. Inclusive of the bounding cysteine and phenylalanine, the CDR3 is 16 residues long. CDR3 DNA only is kept here, 48 bases in frame from base 1. Broad study findings and their caveats: Compared with the aged group, more naive CD4+ T cells, fewer expanded clones and increased TCR diversity were shown by the long-lived group, suggesting age selection. Because donor CMV infection status was unknown, age-related changes in expanded clonotypes were potentially confounded. Observed TCR beta diversity per million T cells fell roughly linearly with age, and a significant reduction was already apparent by age around 40. Total diversity estimates from one million sequenced T cells were considered lower bounds and underestimates. Because profiling used bulk unsorted PBMCs, naive and antigen-experienced compartments could not be compared conclusively. Observed TCR beta diversity correlated strongly with the percentage of naive T cells measured by flow cytometry.

Systemically healthy Caucasian individuals from Russia, 35 to 40 in total and aged roughly 6 to 100 years, were included as donors. Each donor gave roughly 9 milliliters of peripheral blood, drawn into EDTA-treated Vacutainer tubes. Ficoll-Paque density-gradient centrifugation was used to isolate PBMCs, with at least 7 million obtained per sample. Total RNA was extracted from PBMCs with Trizol reagent, with at least 6 micrograms obtained per sample. For every donor, an aliquot of PBMCs went through flow cytometry to measure the percentages of naive CD45RAhigh/CD27high T cells. Recombination connected TRBV19 to TRBJ2-3, with 10 bases aligning to TRBD1. The origin of this receptor is a man at least 80 years old in good health. The sequencing sample was made of blood. Read as DNA, the sequence is TGTGCCAGTAGTCCCGGGACAGGGGAGTTCACAGATACGCAGTATTTT. It encodes CASSPGTGEFTDTQYF.